The next 20 T cell receptor beta chains were all read from a single sample in a study of blood T cell repertoires in COVID-19. The table came from immunoSEQ multiplex PCR; TCRdb's copy has only in-frame clones and leaves some out. The data contain 350,000 to 500,000 clones, 70% to 90% of them singletons. Input material: PBMCs or T cells enriched from blood (not recorded which). All receptors derive from a woman aged 18 to 35 who had been exposed to COVID-19.

The rearrangement joins TRBV7-9 to TRBJ2-7; TRBD2 matches at 10 bases. This CDR3 has 15 residues. With V trimmed by 5 bases and J by 4 bases, 8 bases remained unmatched. Germline V gene lookup returns CDR1 SEHNR and CDR2 FQNEAQ (reference sequence). CDR3 sequence reads: CASSLTSGEPYEQYF. For the CDR3, the DNA is TGTGCCAGCAGCCTAACTAGCGGGGAACCATACGAGCAGTACTTC.

The rearrangement uses TRBV27 and TRBJ1-6; 9 positions match TRBD1. Trimming cost V 6 bases and J 5 bases; bases outside gene matches: 5. Per germline, CDR1 MNHEY and CDR2 SMNVEV (reference sequence). The CDR3 consists of 15 residues. In DNA, the CDR3 is TGTGCCAGCAGACTTGGACAGGGGCATAATTCACCCCTCCACTTT. Its translation: CASRLGQGHNSPLHF.

This clone was seen a handful of times. This chain connects TRBV28 to TRBJ1-4, with D possibly TRBD1 on 6 matching bases. The V gene lost 6 bases and the J gene lost 8 bases, with 16 bases spanning the gap. Germline CDR1 is MDHEN and CDR2 is SYDVKM. CDR3 size: 14 residues. This CDR3 reads CASSPSGTIEKLFF. The CDR3, as DNA: TGTGCCAGCAGCCCATCCGGGACAATCGAAAAACTGTTTTTT. Drawing the rest from reference TRBV28 and TRBJ1-4, the complete variable domain is DVKVTQSSRYLVKRTGEKVFLECVQDMDHENMFWYRQDPGLGLRLIYFSYDVKMKEKGDIPEGYSVSREKKERFSLILESASTNQTSMYLCASSPSGTIEKLFFGSGTQLSVL.

J is TRBJ1-1 and V is TRBV2, with D possibly being TRBD1 (6 bases). Trimming cost V 7 bases and J 10 bases, with 16 bases left between them. There are 12 residues in the CDR3. Germline loops: CDR1 SNHLY, CDR2 FYNNEI. This CDR3 reads CASTQGMQGAFF. The CDR3 DNA reads as TGTGCCAGCACCCAGGGGATGCAGGGAGCTTTCTTT.

The chain recombines TRBV7-2 with TRBJ2-1; 9 bases match TRBD2. Losses at the gene ends were 5 bases for V and 0 bases for J; bases not matched to a gene: 14. Germline V CDR1 and CDR2: SGHTA, FQGNSA. The CDR3 totals 19 residues. The CDR3 reads CASSPDGGGAVSSYNEQFF. Here the CDR3 DNA reads TGTGCCAGCAGCCCAGATGGCGGGGGGGCCGTTAGCTCCTACAATGAGCAGTTCTTC.

This clone was detected once. Different DNA sequences within this sample yield the same CDR3. This chain links TRBV29-1 with TRBJ2-7, with TRBD2 matching over 13 bases. Losses at the gene ends were 7 bases for V and 5 bases for J; bases not matched to a gene: 2. CDR1 and CDR2 (germline): SQVTM, ANQGSEA. This CDR3 is 12 amino acids long. This chain's CDR3 is CSGGLAGDEQYF. DNA of the CDR3: TGCAGCGGCGGACTAGCGGGGGACGAGCAGTACTTC.

The chain employs TRBV15 and TRBJ1-2; 7 nucleotides line up with TRBD1. The CDR3 is 14 amino acids. Looked up from germline, CDR1 is LNHNV and CDR2 is YYDKDF (reference sequence). J gave up 8 bases and V 1 base, and 7 bases lay outside the gene matches. The CDR3 coding sequence is TGTGCCACCAGCAGAGTGGCAGGGGGAATCGGCTACACCTTC. It yields the protein CATSRVAGGIGYTF.

This chain connects TRBV9 to TRBJ2-7, with D tentatively TRBD1 (5 bases). The germline V gene encodes CDR1 SGDLS and CDR2 YYNGEE. Trimming removed 2 bases at V and 3 bases at J, with 15 bases between. CDR3 length equals 15 residues. The CDR3 bases are TGTGCCAGCAGCGTTGGACACAGCACCTACTACGAGCAGTACTTC. Its protein product is CASSVGHSTYYEQYF.

This clone was seen a single time. The chain links TRBV5-1 to TRBJ2-2; TRBD2 aligns across 7 bases. Germline V gene lookup returns CDR1 SGHRS and CDR2 YFSETQ. V trimming: 4 bases; J trimming: 4 bases; junction bases outside the gene matches: 1. The CDR3 contains 13 residues. The CDR3 DNA reads TGCGCCAGCAGCCCGGGGGGCACCGGGGAGCTGTTTTTT. Amino acid sequence: CASSPGGTGELFF. The entire variable domain, with the rest obtained from reference TRBV5-1 and TRBJ2-2, is as follows: KAGVTQTPRYLIKTRGQQVTLSCSPISGHRSVSWYQQTPGQGLQFLFEYFSETQRNKGNFPGRFSGRQFSNSRSEMNVSTLELGDSALYLCASSPGGTGELFFGEGSRLTVL.

The CDR3 spells CASSLVGQGATEAFF. The CDR3 DNA is TGTGCCAGCAGCTTGGTCGGACAGGGGGCCACTGAAGCTTTCTTT. V is TRBV5-4 and J is TRBJ1-1; the match to TRBD1 covers 11 bases. The CDR3 is made up of 15 amino acids. Germline values: CDR1 SGHNT, CDR2 YYREEE (reference sequence). Losses at the gene ends were 0 bases for V and 4 bases for J; bases not matched to a gene: 2.

This clone was seen just once. The chain recombines TRBV28 with TRBJ2-1, with 8 nucleotides matching TRBD2. Looked up from germline, CDR1 is MDHEN and CDR2 is SYDVKM. The CDR3 is 16 amino acids. V was clipped by 0 bases and J by 7 bases; unmatched bases: 8. For the CDR3, the DNA is TGTGCCAGCAGTTTATGGGCCGGGACTAGGGGGAATGAGCAGTTCTTC. This sequence encodes CASSLWAGTRGNEQFF.

The chain is built from TRBV6-5 and TRBJ2-7; 7 bases line up with TRBD1. Germline CDR1 MNHEY, CDR2 SVGAGI. The CDR3 runs 14 residues. Losses at the gene ends were 6 bases for V and 0 bases for J; bases not matched to a gene: 5. Here the CDR3 reads CASRPTGTSYEQYF. For the CDR3, the DNA is TGTGCCAGCAGACCGACAGGGACCTCCTACGAGCAGTACTTC.

The rearrangement uses TRBV4-2 and TRBJ1-5, with a weak D call TRBD1 (6 bases). There are 14 residues in the CDR3. The germline V and J ends were trimmed by 0 bases and 7 bases, with 10 bases remaining between them. Germline V gives CDR1 LGHNA, CDR2 YNFKEQ. The DNA of the CDR3 is TGTGCCAGCAGCCAAGAGGGGGGGGGCCAGCCCCAGCATTTT. Translation gives CASSQEGGGQPQHF.

This rearrangement joins TRBV12-3 or TRBV12-4 to TRBJ1-1, with a possible D match to TRBD1 (5 bases). The CDR3 is 13 amino acids. V was clipped by 5 bases and J by 11 bases, with 18 bases between them. The CDR3 here is CASSLGTVAHAFF. The CDR3 nucleotides read TGTGCCAGCAGTCTCGGGACTGTCGCTCATGCTTTCTTT.

The chain recombines TRBV6-5 with TRBJ2-7, with D perhaps matching TRBD1 (6 bases). Trimming removed 10 bases at V and 2 bases at J, with 21 bases between. The length of the CDR3 is 15 residues. Germline CDR1 MNHEY, CDR2 SVGAGI. This CDR3 reads CATRPGTLNAYEQYF. The CDR3 bases are TGTGCCACCCGTCCCGGGACACTAAACGCCTACGAGCAGTACTTC.

V is TRBV29-1 and J is TRBJ1-1; D uncertain. Germline lookup yields CDR1 SQVTM and CDR2 ANQGSEA. CDR3 length equals 15 residues. Deletions cut 0 bases from V and 3 bases from J, with 14 bases between. In DNA, the CDR3 is TGCAGCGTTGAAGATCCGTTGAAAACTGACACTGAAGCTTTCTTT. Protein: CSVEDPLKTDTEAFF.

V is TRBV5-5 and J is TRBJ1-2, with a tentative D call TRBD1 (5 bases). Per the germline V gene, CDR1 is SGHKS and CDR2 is YYEKEE (reference sequence). CDR3 size: 14 residues. Trimming took off 5 bases at V and 5 bases at J, with 16 bases between the two ends. The CDR3 coding sequence is TGTGCCAGCAGTAGGGGTAGTGAGGTTTATGGCTACACCTTC. The encoded protein is CASSRGSEVYGYTF.

V usage is TRBV7-6 and J usage is TRBJ2-2; 7 bases align to TRBD1. CDR3 size: 16 residues. V was pared by 5 bases and J by 3 bases, with 9 bases of the junction left unmatched. Looked up from germline, CDR1 is SGHVS and CDR2 is FNYEAQ. In DNA, the CDR3 is TGTGCCAGCAGCATATCACAGGGGCGCGACACCGGGGAGCTGTTTTTT. Its translation is CASSISQGRDTGELFF. The entire variable domain, with the rest obtained from reference TRBV7-6 and TRBJ2-2, is as follows: GAGVSQSPRYKVTKRGQDVALRCDPISGHVSLYWYRQALGQGPEFLTYFNYEAQQDKSGLPNDRFSAERPEGSISTLTIQRTEQRDSAMYRCASSISQGRDTGELFFGEGSRLTVL.

This clone was recorded only once. The chain is built from TRBV7-2 and TRBJ1-6; unclear D gene. Germline-derived CDR1 and CDR2 are SGHTA and FQGNSA. V shed 5 bases and J shed 7 bases, with 12 bases lying between them. This CDR3 is 14 amino acids long. CDR3 nucleotides: TGTGCCAGCAGCCCGCGGGTCTTAAATTCACCCCTCCACTTT. This encodes CASSPRVLNSPLHF.

The chain couples TRBV5-5 to TRBJ2-1, with D possibly TRBD1 on 6 matching bases. V lost 3 bases to trimming and J lost 4 bases, with 17 bases between them. The germline CDR1 and CDR2 sequences are SGHKS and YYEKEE (reference sequence). CDR3 length: 16 residues. CDR3 coding DNA: TGTGCCAGCAGCTCCGTACAGGGAGTACTTTACAATGAGCAGTTCTTC. Translation: CASSSVQGVLYNEQFF. Full variable domain (remainder filled in from reference TRBV5-5 and TRBJ2-1): DAGVTQSPTHLIKTRGQQVTLRCSPISGHKSVSWYQQVLGQGPQFIFQYYEKEERGRGNFPDRFSARQFPNYSSELNVNALLLGDSALYLCASSSVQGVLYNEQFFGPGTRLTVL.